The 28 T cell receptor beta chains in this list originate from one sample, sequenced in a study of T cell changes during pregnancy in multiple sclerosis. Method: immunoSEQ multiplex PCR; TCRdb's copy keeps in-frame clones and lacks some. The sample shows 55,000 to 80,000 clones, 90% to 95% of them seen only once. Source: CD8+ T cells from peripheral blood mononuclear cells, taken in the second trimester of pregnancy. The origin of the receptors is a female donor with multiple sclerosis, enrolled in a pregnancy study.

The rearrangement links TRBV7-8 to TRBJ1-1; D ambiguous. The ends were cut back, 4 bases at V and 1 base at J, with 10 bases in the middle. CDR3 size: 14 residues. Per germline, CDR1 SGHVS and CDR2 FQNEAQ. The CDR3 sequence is CASSSIGGNTEAFF. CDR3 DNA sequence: TGTGCCAGCAGCTCCATAGGAGGGAACACTGAAGCTTTCTTT.

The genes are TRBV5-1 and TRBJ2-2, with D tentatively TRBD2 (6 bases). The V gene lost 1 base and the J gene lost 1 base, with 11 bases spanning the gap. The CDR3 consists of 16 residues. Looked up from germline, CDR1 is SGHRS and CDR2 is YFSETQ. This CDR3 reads CASSLSSGGNTGELFF. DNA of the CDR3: TGCGCCAGCAGCTTGAGTAGCGGAGGGAACACCGGGGAGCTGTTTTTT.

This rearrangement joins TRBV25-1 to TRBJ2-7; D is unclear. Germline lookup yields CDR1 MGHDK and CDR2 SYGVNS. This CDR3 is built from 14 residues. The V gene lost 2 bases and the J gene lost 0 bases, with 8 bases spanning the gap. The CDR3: CASSELRFSYEQYF. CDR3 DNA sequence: TGTGCCAGCAGTGAACTGAGATTCTCCTACGAGCAGTACTTC.

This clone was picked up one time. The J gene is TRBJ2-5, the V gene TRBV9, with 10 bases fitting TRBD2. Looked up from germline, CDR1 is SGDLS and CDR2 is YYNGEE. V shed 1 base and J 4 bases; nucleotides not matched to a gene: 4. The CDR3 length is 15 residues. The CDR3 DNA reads TGTGCCAGCAGCGTACTAGCGGGAGTGTCAGAGACCCAGTACTTC. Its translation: CASSVLAGVSETQYF.

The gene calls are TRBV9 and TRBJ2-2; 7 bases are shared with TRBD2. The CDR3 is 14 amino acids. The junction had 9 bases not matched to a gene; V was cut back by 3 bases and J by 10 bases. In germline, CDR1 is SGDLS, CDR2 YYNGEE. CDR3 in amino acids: CASSAYASGPELFF. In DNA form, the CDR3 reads TGTGCCAGCAGCGCCTATGCTAGCGGCCCGGAGCTGTTTTTT.

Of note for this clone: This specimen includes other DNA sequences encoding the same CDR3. The CDR3 DNA is TGTGCCAGCAGCTGGGGGACAGGATCCTACGAGCAGTACTTC. Protein product: CASSWGTGSYEQYF. This chain uses TRBV7-2 with TRBJ2-7; 8 nucleotides align to TRBD1. Germline CDR1 and CDR2: SGHTA and FQGNSA. CDR3 length equals 14 residues. J lost 1 base, V lost 4 bases, and 3 bases had no gene match. The full variable domain, rest sourced from reference TRBV7-2 and TRBJ2-7, is GAGVSQSPSNKVTEKGKDVELRCDPISGHTALYWYRQSLGQGLEFLIYFQGNSAPDKSGLPSDRFSAERTGGSVSTLTIQRTQQEDSAVYLCASSWGTGSYEQYFGPGTRLTVT.

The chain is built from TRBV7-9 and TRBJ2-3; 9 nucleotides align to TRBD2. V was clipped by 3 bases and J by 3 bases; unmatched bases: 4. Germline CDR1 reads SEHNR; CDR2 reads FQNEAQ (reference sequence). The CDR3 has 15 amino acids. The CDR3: CASSFSGSITDTQYF. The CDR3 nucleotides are TGTGCCAGCAGCTTTAGCGGGAGTATAACAGATACGCAGTATTTT.

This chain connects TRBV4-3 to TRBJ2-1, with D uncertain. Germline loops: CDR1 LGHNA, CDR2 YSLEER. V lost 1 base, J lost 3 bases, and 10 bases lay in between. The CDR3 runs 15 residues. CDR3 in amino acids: CASSQASDNYNEQFF. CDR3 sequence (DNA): TGCGCCAGCAGCCAAGCGAGTGATAACTACAATGAGCAGTTCTTC.

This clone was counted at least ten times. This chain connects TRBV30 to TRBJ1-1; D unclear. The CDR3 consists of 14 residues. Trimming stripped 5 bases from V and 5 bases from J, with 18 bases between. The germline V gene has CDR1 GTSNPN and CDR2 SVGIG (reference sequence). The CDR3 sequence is CAWGTAGLGTEAFF. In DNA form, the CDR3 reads TGTGCCTGGGGCACCGCGGGGTTGGGGACTGAAGCTTTCTTT.

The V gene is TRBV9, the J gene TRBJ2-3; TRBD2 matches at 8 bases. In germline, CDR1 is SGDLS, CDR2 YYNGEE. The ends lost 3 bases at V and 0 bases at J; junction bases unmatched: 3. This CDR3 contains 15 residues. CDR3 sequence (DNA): TGTGCCAGCAGCGAAGCGGGGGCTAGCACAGATACGCAGTATTTT. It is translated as CASSEAGASTDTQYF.

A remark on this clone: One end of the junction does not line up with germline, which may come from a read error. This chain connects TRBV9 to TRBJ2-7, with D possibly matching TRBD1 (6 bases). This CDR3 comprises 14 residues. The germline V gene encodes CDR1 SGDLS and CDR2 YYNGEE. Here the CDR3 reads CASSVGQGIYGQYF. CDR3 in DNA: TGTGCCAGCAGCGTAGGGCAGGGGATTTACGGGCAGTACTTC. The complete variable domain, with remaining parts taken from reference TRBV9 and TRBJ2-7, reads DSGVTQTPKHLITATGQRVTLRCSPRSGDLSVYWYQQSLDQGLQFLIQYYNGEERAKGNILERFSAQQFPDLHSELNLSSLELGDSALYFCASSVGQGIYGQYFGPGTRLTVT.

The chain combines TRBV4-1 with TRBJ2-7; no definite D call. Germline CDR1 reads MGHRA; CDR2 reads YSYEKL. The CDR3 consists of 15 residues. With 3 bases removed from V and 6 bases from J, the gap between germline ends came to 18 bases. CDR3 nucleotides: TGCGCCAGCAGCCATCCCCCCCCGCCCGTCGGCGAGCAGTACTTC. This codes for CASSHPPPPVGEQYF.

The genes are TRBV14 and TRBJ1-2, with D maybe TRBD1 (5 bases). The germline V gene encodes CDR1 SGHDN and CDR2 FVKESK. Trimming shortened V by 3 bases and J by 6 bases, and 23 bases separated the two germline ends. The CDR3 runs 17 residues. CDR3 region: CASSQDLYAGGDDGYTF. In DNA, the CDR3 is TGTGCCAGCAGCCAGGACTTATACGCCGGGGGGGACGATGGCTACACCTTC.

CDR3 loop: CASNRGVADTQYF. DNA for the CDR3: TGTGCCAGCAACCGGGGAGTGGCAGATACGCAGTATTTT. The chain links TRBV14 to TRBJ2-3; weak D call: TRBD2 (5 bases). The ends were cut back, 7 bases at V and 4 bases at J, with 12 bases in the middle. The CDR3 length is 13 residues. Germline V gene sequence: CDR1 SGHDN, CDR2 FVKESK.

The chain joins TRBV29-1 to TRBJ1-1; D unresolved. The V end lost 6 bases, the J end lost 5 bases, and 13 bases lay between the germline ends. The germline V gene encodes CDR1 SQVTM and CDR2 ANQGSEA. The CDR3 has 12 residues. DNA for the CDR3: TGCAGCGTGGGTAAGGGAGGAACTGAAGCTTTCTTT. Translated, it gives CSVGKGGTEAFF.

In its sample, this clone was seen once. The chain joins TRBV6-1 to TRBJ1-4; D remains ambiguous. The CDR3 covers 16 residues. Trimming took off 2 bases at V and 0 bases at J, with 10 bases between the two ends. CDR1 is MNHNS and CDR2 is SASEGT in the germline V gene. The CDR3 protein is CASSEFGGTTNEKLFF. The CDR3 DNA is TGTGCCAGCAGTGAATTTGGAGGTACAACTAATGAAAAACTGTTTTTT.

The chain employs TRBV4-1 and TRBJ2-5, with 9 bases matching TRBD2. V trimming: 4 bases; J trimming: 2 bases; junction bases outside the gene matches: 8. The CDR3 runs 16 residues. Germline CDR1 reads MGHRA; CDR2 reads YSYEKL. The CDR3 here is CASSPIAGVGQETQYF. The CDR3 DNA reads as TGCGCCAGCAGCCCCATAGCGGGAGTAGGACAAGAGACCCAGTACTTC.

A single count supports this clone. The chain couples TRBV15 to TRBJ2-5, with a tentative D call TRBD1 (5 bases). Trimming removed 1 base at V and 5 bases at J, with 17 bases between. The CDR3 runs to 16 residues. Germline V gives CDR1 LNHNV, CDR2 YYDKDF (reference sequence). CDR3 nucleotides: TGTGCCACCAGCAGAGGTGGGGCGGACCTGGGGGAGACCCAGTACTTC. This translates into CATSRGGADLGETQYF. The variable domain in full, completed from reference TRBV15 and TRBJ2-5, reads DAMVIQNPRYQVTQFGKPVTLSCSQTLNHNVMYWYQQKSSQAPKLLFHYYDKDFNNEADTPDNFQSRRPNTSFCFLDIRSPGLGDTAMYLCATSRGGADLGETQYFGPGTRLLVL.

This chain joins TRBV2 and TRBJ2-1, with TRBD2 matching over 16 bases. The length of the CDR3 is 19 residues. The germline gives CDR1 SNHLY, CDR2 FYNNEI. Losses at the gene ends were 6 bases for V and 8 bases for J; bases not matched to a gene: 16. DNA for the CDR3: TGTGCCAGCAGCCACGGGACTAGCGGGAGGGCCCGGGGTTTTTATGAGCAGTTCTTC. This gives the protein CASSHGTSGRARGFYEQFF. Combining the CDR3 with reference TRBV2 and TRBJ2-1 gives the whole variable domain EPEVTQTPSHQVTQMGQEVILRCVPISNHLYFYWYRQILGQKVEFLVSFYNNEISEKSEIFDDQFSVERPDGSNFTLKIRSTKLEDSAMYFCASSHGTSGRARGFYEQFFGPGTRLTVL.

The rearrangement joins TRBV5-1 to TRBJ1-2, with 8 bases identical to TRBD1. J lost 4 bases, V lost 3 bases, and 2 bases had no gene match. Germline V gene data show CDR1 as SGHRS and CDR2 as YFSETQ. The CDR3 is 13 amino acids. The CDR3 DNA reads TGCGCCAGCAGCTCGGACAGGGCCTATGGCTACACCTTC. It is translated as CASSSDRAYGYTF.

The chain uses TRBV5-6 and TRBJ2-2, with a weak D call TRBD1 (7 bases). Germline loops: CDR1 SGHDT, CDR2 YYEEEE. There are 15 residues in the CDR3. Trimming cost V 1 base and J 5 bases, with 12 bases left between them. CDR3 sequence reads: CASSLNQGGTGELFF. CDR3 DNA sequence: TGTGCCAGCAGCTTGAATCAGGGGGGAACCGGGGAGCTGTTTTTT.

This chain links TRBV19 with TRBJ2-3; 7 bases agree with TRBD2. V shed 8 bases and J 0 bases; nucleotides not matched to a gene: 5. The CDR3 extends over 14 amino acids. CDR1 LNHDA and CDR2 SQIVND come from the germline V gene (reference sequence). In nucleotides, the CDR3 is TGTGCCAGTGAAGCGGGAAGTAGCACAGATACGCAGTATTTT. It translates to CASEAGSSTDTQYF.

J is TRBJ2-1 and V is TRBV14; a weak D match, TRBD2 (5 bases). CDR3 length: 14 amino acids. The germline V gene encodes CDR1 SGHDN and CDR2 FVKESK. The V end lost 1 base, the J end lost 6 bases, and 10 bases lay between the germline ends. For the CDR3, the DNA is TGTGCCAGCAGCCAAGTGAGGGAGACCAATGAGCAGTTCTTC. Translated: CASSQVRETNEQFF.

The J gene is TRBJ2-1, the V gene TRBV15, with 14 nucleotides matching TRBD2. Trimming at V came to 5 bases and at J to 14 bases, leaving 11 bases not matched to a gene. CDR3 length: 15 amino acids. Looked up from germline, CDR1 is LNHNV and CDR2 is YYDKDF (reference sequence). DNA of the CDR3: TGTGCCACCAGCTTGGGACTAGCGGGAGTCGCTGTCGAGTTCTTC. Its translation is CATSLGLAGVAVEFF.

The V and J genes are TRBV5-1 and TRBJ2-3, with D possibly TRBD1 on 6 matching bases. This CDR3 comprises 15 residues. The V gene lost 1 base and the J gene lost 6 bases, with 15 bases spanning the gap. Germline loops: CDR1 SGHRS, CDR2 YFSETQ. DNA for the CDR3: TGCGCCAGCAGCTTGCCCCCCACAGGGTCCGATACGCAGTATTTT. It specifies CASSLPPTGSDTQYF.

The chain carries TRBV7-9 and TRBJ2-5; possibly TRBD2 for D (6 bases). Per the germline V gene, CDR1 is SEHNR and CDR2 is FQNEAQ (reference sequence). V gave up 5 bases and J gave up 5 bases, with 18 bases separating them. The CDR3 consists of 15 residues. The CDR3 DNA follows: TGTGCCAGCAGCAGTGGGACTCTGGGTGGGGAGACCCAGTACTTC. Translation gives CASSSGTLGGETQYF.

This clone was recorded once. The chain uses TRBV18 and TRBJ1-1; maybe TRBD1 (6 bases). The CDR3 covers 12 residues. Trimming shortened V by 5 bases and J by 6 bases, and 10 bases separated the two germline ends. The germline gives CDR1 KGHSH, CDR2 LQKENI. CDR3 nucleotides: TGTGCCAGCTCATTAAGACAGGCTGAAGCTTTCTTT. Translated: CASSLRQAEAFF.

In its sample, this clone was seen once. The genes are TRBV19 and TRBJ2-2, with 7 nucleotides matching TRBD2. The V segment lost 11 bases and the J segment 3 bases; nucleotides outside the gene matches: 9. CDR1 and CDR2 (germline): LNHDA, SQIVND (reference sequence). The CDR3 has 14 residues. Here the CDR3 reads CASSWLADTGELFF. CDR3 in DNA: TGTGCCTCCTCGTGGCTAGCGGACACCGGGGAGCTGTTTTTT.